This T cell receptor beta chain was identified during a study of identical twins (TCRdb year 2016). About the investigation overall: The study deep-sequenced TCR alpha and beta repertoires from monozygotic twins, unrelated adults of various ages and cord blood to test whether fetal clonotypes persist. Replicate twin experiments were performed at different times using different library preparation protocols to rule out contamination. Overall results and qualifications from the work: Zero-insertion analyses could be partly confounded by invariant T cells such as MAIT and iNKT, though diverse VJ usage argued against such confounding for most clonotypes. Abundant cord blood beta clonotypes had fewer insertions, young adult naive repertoires showed a similar but weaker trend, and memory repertoires showed no such trend. Because the same donors could not be followed over many years, conclusions were based on cross-sectional statistical analysis. Excess twin sharing in beta out-of-frame sequences was weaker because fewer shared sequences lowered the signal-to-noise ratio. In monozygotic twins, out-of-frame TCR alpha sharing was systematically underestimated by recombination models, although the models agreed with sharing between unrelated individuals. Compared with coincidental sharing between unrelated individuals, out-of-frame TCR alpha sequences shared between twins had an excess of sequences with low generation probability.

A single count supports this clonotype. Its antigen is still unknown. No base-level quality is on record; no much larger clone is a single base apart. One read offers little support. Only healthy Caucasian donors were included. Three unrelated non-twin adults were additionally sequenced: a male aged 18 to 30, a male aged 50 to 59 and a female aged 50 to 59. Miltenyi CD45RO+ enrichment and human naive T-cell isolation kits were used to isolate memory (CD45RO+) and naive T cells from PBMC. Libraries were made using 5' RACE. For sequencing, an Illumina HiSeq 2000 was employed. A universal primer binding site was introduced by template switching, and a unique molecular identifier was present in the final cDNA, enabling accurate counting of TCR cDNA molecules. First-strand cDNA for TCR alpha and beta chains was synthesized from specific primers in the conserved constant-segment region. To control for contamination, every cDNA library was double barcoded, receiving both a SMART-Mk sample barcode and Illumina barcodes. TruSeq adapter sequences, together with Illumina sample barcodes, were added in two successive PCR steps. The TCR alpha and beta cDNA libraries were sequenced on the Illumina HiSeq platform using custom primers. Regarding the original processing steps: MiGEC processed the raw reads to extract unique molecular identifiers, while MiXCR was used to determine the CDR3 positions. Recombination models were inferred per individual with the repgenHMM and IGoR tools using an EM algorithm. Shared clonotype analysis was performed with the tcR package in R, normalizing sharing by the product of cloneset sizes. Out-of-frame nonproductive sequences were analyzed to study raw recombination free of thymic and clonal selection effects. The public sequencing data were trimmed at Q25 with fastp and processed into clonotypes with MiXCR by TCRdb, which kept only in-frame beta chains. Each entry merges the rows of one CDR3 protein and shows their most common DNA and genes. The authors' filters were not applied to this entry. The sample yields more than 350,000 distinct CDR3 sequences; 7% to 9.5% were counted once. Clones ranked in the top ten supply 7.5% to 9.5% of the sample.

The germline V gene specifies SGHRS as CDR1 and YFSETQ as CDR2. CDR3 length: 14 amino acids, cysteine to phenylalanine. CDR3 DNA is the only sequence kept; it has 42 bases, read in frame from the first base. V has 5 bases trimmed and J has 5 bases trimmed; junction bases matching no gene number 8. This sequence uses TRBV5-1 and TRBJ2-5; 8 central nucleotides agree with TRBD1. The source material was naive T cells sorted from blood. The sample's cell subset or site label, decoded: cells isolated with a human naive T-cell isolation kit. This TCR came from a woman between 45 and 65 years old in good health. The CDR3 region has the sequence CASSSAGGAETQYF. The DNA sequence is as follows: TGCGCCAGCAGTTCTGCAGGGGGCGCGGAGACCCAGTACTTC. Here the CDR3 is joined to the reference TRBV5-1 and TRBJ2-5 genes, and the full variable domain is: KAGVTQTPRYLIKTRGQQVTLSCSPISGHRSVSWYQQTPGQGLQFLFEYFSETQRNKGNFPGRFSGRQFSNSRSEMNVSTLELGDSALYLCASSSAGGAETQYFGPGTRLLVL.